This TCR beta chain was documented in a study of early T cells in non-severe SARS-CoV-2 infection. The wider study: Sequencing of unsorted whole blood was done on bulk RNA, leaving chains unpaired.

This clonotype has a count of ten or more. Its antigen is not known. Study conclusions and caveats: Matching against VDJdb likely underestimated virus-specific expansions, favoring anti-spike CD8.

Researchers attached unique molecular identifiers to individual cDNA molecules. TCRdb fed the 5' RACE reads into MiXCR, producing one record per CDR3 protein. The table includes approximately 76,000 distinct CDR3 sequences, around 12% detected once. V dropped 5 bases and J dropped 10; count of bases not matched to a gene: 16. From germline, CDR1 is SGHNT and CDR2 YENEEA. The CDR3 is 16 amino acids. Sequenced: whole blood. The V gene is TRBV11-3, the J gene TRBJ2-1, with 8 nucleotides matching TRBD1. The receptor was derived from an adult who was a healthcare worker with PCR-confirmed SARS-CoV-2 infection or an uninfected control (not recorded which). CDR3 nucleotide sequence: TGTGCCAGCAGCCAATCCGGACAGGGTAAGGTAGGAGAGCAGTTCTTC. Protein: CASSQSGQGKVGEQFF.